The 17 T cell receptor beta chains in this list originate from one sample, sequenced in a study of metastatic and nonmetastatic thyroid tumors. TCRdb re-analyzed the PCR reads using MiXCR. Of about 92,000 clones in the sample, more than 12% were seen once. No treatment of any kind had been given to any patient before thyroid surgery. Sequencing was done on a sample of blood. These receptors originate from a female donor with papillary thyroid cancer or a benign thyroid nodule (not recorded which). Some clones in this sample may be carry-over from other donors' samples.

This clone was picked up many times. The V and J genes are TRBV5-1 and TRBJ1-6; 7 bases line up with TRBD1. CDR1 and CDR2 from the germline V gene are SGHRS and YFSETQ. The CDR3 is made up of 17 amino acids. V trimming: 4 bases; J trimming: 7 bases; junction bases outside the gene matches: 14. The CDR3 reads CASSPTGNSNRNSPLHF. In DNA form, the CDR3 reads TGCGCCAGCAGCCCGACAGGGAACAGTAATAGAAATTCACCCCTCCACTTT.

This clone was counted at least ten times. It may be a read error: a sequence one base away is much more abundant. The CDR3: CASSLGLSPYNEQFF. The CDR3 nucleotides are TGTGCCAGCAGTTTGGGCCTTTCCCCCTACAATGAGCAGTTCTTC. J is TRBJ2-1 and V is TRBV12-3 or TRBV12-4; unclear D gene. V gave up 3 bases and J gave up 2 bases, with 11 bases separating them. This CDR3 spans 15 amino acids.

This clone was picked up many times. The chain carries TRBV9 and TRBJ2-5, with D tentatively TRBD1 (5 bases). Germline CDR1 is SGDLS and CDR2 is YYNGEE. This CDR3 has 14 amino acids. Trimming left V 4 bases short and J 5 bases short, with 15 bases between. The CDR3 DNA follows: TGTGCCAGCAGCACAGACAGTTTTGGTGAGACCCAGTACTTC. Translated: CASSTDSFGETQYF. The variable domain in full, with the rest retrieved from reference TRBV9 and TRBJ2-5, is DSGVTQTPKHLITATGQRVTLRCSPRSGDLSVYWYQQSLDQGLQFLIQYYNGEERAKGNILERFSAQQFPDLHSELNLSSLELGDSALYFCASSTDSFGETQYFGPGTRLLVL.

Many counts were recorded for this clone. The chain joins TRBV5-6 to TRBJ1-3, with a weak D call TRBD1 (5 bases). The length of the CDR3 is 15 residues. Germline V gene lookup returns CDR1 SGHDT and CDR2 YYEEEE. V shed 4 bases and J shed 3 bases, with 14 bases lying between them. CDR3 amino acids: CASSLLGGDGNTIYF. As DNA, the CDR3 is TGTGCCAGCAGCCTCCTGGGGGGTGATGGAAACACCATATATTTT.

This clone was recorded a few times. One end of the junction is discordant with germline, which a read error may explain. The genes are TRBV29-1 and TRBJ2-7; 7 bases match TRBD1. The germline V gene has CDR1 SQVTM and CDR2 ANQGSEA. This CDR3 is 14 amino acids long. The CDR3: CSAHRDRVEHDQYF. CDR3 nucleotides: TGCAGCGCCCACCGTGACAGGGTCGAGCACGATCAGTACTTC.

This clone has at least ten counts. The chain employs TRBV6-1 and TRBJ2-7; unclear D gene. The germline V gene has CDR1 MNHNS and CDR2 SASEGT. The CDR3 runs to 13 residues. V dropped 5 bases and J dropped 3 bases, with 11 bases sitting between them. The CDR3 nucleotides are TGTGCCAGCAGTCCCGCTAAGGACTACGAGCAGTACTTC. This gives the protein CASSPAKDYEQYF.

This clone was observed many times. The rearrangement links TRBV20-1 to TRBJ2-3; D is undetermined. The CDR3 covers 12 residues. CDR1 and CDR2 (germline): DFQATT, SNEGSKA (reference sequence). Trimming pared 3 bases from V and 2 bases from J, leaving 6 bases between. DNA for the CDR3: TGCAGTGCTAGTTTCCCCACAGATACGCAGTATTTT. Its protein is CSASFPTDTQYF.

There are many counts of this clone. The chain recombines TRBV18 with TRBJ1-1; no clear D. Trimming removed 6 bases from V and 6 bases from J, with 8 bases in between. Germline values: CDR1 KGHSH, CDR2 LQKENI. The CDR3 runs 11 residues. The CDR3 reads CASSPMAEAFF. CDR3 DNA: TGTGCCAGCTCTCCTATGGCTGAAGCTTTCTTT.

This clone turned up a few times. This clone may be a read error of a much larger clone one base away. The J gene is TRBJ2-3, the V gene TRBV6-1; 9 bases map to TRBD2. The CDR3 contains 16 residues. Germline CDR1 reads MNHNS; CDR2 reads SASEGT. The V and J ends lost 7 bases and 0 bases, in that order; junction bases with no gene match: 8. The CDR3 loop is CASKWAAGGSTDTQYF. The CDR3 coding sequence is TGTGCCAGCAAGTGGGCAGCGGGGGGTAGCACAGATACGCAGTATTTT.

Note on this clone: A much larger clone differs by one base, so this may be a read error. The rearrangement uses TRBV5-5 and TRBJ2-2; D remains unclear. From germline, CDR1 is SGHKS and CDR2 YYEKEE (reference sequence). This CDR3 has 13 residues. Trimming removed 2 bases at V and 4 bases at J, with 6 bases between. The CDR3 DNA follows: TGTGCCAGCAGCTTCGAGTTCACCGGGGAGCTGTTTTTT. Its translation: CASSFEFTGELFF. The full variable domain, completed using reference TRBV5-5 and TRBJ2-2, is DAGVTQSPTHLIKTRGQQVTLRCSPISGHKSVSWYQQVLGQGPQFIFQYYEKEERGRGNFPDRFSARQFPNYSSELNVNALLLGDSALYLCASSFEFTGELFFGEGSRLTVL.

This clone has only one observation. It may be a read error: a sequence one base away is much more abundant. The chain joins TRBV20-1 to TRBJ1-2; D is undetermined. The length of the CDR3 is 12 residues. Germline CDR1 is DFQATT and CDR2 is SNEGSKA (reference sequence). V was clipped by 3 bases and J by 5 bases, with 10 bases between them. In DNA, the CDR3 is TGCAGTGCTAGTTCCCTGGGTTATGGCTACACCTTC. It encodes CSASSLGYGYTF.

This clone was picked up many times. The rearrangement joins TRBV5-1 to TRBJ2-3; TRBD1 might be the D (6 bases). Trimming pared 2 bases from V and 1 base from J, leaving 11 bases between. The CDR3 covers 15 residues. The germline CDR1 and CDR2 sequences are SGHRS and YFSETQ. The CDR3 reads CASSFTGKGTDTQYF. Here the CDR3 DNA reads TGCGCCAGCAGCTTCACAGGGAAGGGCACAGATACGCAGTATTTT. The variable domain in full, completed from reference TRBV5-1 and TRBJ2-3, reads KAGVTQTPRYLIKTRGQQVTLSCSPISGHRSVSWYQQTPGQGLQFLFEYFSETQRNKGNFPGRFSGRQFSNSRSEMNVSTLELGDSALYLCASSFTGKGTDTQYFGPGTRLTVL.

This clone was observed many times. The CDR3 spells CASSLGSTSYYEQYF. CDR3 in DNA: TGTGCCAGCAGCTTAGGCTCAACTAGCTACTACGAGCAGTACTTC. The V gene is TRBV7-2, the J gene TRBJ2-7; D might be TRBD2 (6 bases). CDR3 length equals 15 residues. Germline values: CDR1 SGHTA, CDR2 FQGNSA. Trimming pared 1 base from V and 3 bases from J, leaving 13 bases between. Full variable domain (outside the CDR3, taken from reference TRBV7-2 and TRBJ2-7): GAGVSQSPSNKVTEKGKDVELRCDPISGHTALYWYRQSLGQGLEFLIYFQGNSAPDKSGLPSDRFSAERTGGSVSTLTIQRTQQEDSAVYLCASSLGSTSYYEQYFGPGTRLTVT.

V gene TRBV12-5 combines with J gene TRBJ2-3; D ambiguous. CDR3 size: 14 residues. The germline gives CDR1 LGHNT, CDR2 FRNRAP. Trimming cost V 6 bases and J 6 bases, with 16 bases left between them. The CDR3, as DNA: TGTGCTAGTGGACGCGACACGGGCAGGGATACGCAGTATTTT. This gives the protein CASGRDTGRDTQYF.

This clone was counted ten times or more. This chain links TRBV5-6 with TRBJ2-7; the D is unclear. This CDR3 is built from 13 residues. Per germline, CDR1 SGHDT and CDR2 YYEEEE. Trimming stripped 3 bases from V and 6 bases from J, with 13 bases between. CDR3 coding DNA: TGTGCCAGCAGCTCCCCCGGTGGGGTCGAGCAGTACTTC. Its protein product is CASSSPGGVEQYF.

This clone was picked up a small number of times. One base away lies a much larger clone, so this may be a sequencing read error. The chain recombines TRBV2 with TRBJ1-6; D is unresolved. CDR1 is SNHLY and CDR2 is FYNNEI in the germline V gene. The CDR3 covers 15 residues. CDR3 sequence (DNA): TGTGCCAGCGGTGAGGAGTACCGGTTTGGTTCACCCCTCCACTTT. It specifies CASGEEYRFGSPLHF. Full variable domain (rest looked up from reference TRBV2 and TRBJ1-6): EPEVTQTPSHQVTQMGQEVILRCVPISNHLYFYWYRQILGQKVEFLVSFYNNEISEKSEIFDDQFSVERPDGSNFTLKIRSTKLEDSAMYFCASGEEYRFGSPLHFGNGTRLTVT.

This clone was found many times. This sequence joins TRBV18 and TRBJ2-3, with TRBD1 as a possible D gene (6 bases). The CDR3 totals 17 residues. Germline CDR1 and CDR2: KGHSH and LQKENI. V lost 0 bases, J lost 0 bases, and 13 bases lay in between. For the CDR3, the DNA is TGTGCCAGCTCACCACCGAGGGGTAGGGGGAGCACAGATACGCAGTATTTT. Amino acids: CASSPPRGRGSTDTQYF.